These 29 T cell receptor beta chains came from one sample sequenced in a study of blood T cell repertoires in COVID-19. The method was immunoSEQ multiplex PCR; TCRdb's version includes in-frame clones alone and lacks a portion of them. The sample includes about 210,000 clones, around 85% of them seen just once. Source material: PBMCs or T cells enriched from blood (not recorded which). The source of these receptors is a man aged 40-49 years who had recovered from COVID-19.

This clone was counted a single time. The gene calls are TRBV6-1 and TRBJ2-7; D may be TRBD2 (7 bases). Trimming took off 2 bases at V and 3 bases at J, with 14 bases between the two ends. The V gene's germline CDR1 is MNHNS and CDR2 SASEGT. The CDR3 sequence is 15 residues long. CDR3 bases: TGTGCCAGCAGTGAAAGTTTGGGGGGGCGCTACGAGCAGTACTTC. Translated, it gives CASSESLGGRYEQYF.

This clone was seen once. The V and J genes are TRBV5-3 and TRBJ1-1; D remains ambiguous. TRBV5-3 is designated an ORF whose function remains uncertain. The CDR3 extends over 13 amino acids. V lost 0 bases, J lost 1 base, and 4 bases lay in between. In DNA, the CDR3 is TGTGCCAGAAGCTTGGGACAGAACACTGAAGCTTTCTTT. It is translated as CARSLGQNTEAFF.

This chain joins TRBV5-6 and TRBJ2-2; D perhaps matches TRBD1 (5 bases). Trimming shortened V by 3 bases and J by 4 bases, and 13 bases separated the two germline ends. Germline V CDR1 and CDR2: SGHDT, YYEEEE. CDR3 length: 15 amino acids. The CDR3 sequence: CASSSVDSFTGELFF. DNA of the CDR3: TGTGCCAGCAGCTCCGTCGACAGTTTCACCGGGGAGCTGTTTTTT.

The CDR3 spells CASSLSGQRERGNEQFF. CDR3 nucleotides: TGTGCCAGCAGTTTATCGGGCCAGCGGGAGAGAGGCAATGAGCAGTTCTTC. The chain combines TRBV27 with TRBJ2-1; 8 nucleotides align to TRBD2. Trimming cost V 0 bases and J 6 bases; bases outside gene matches: 10. The CDR3 has 17 amino acids. CDR1 and CDR2 (germline): MNHEY, SMNVEV (reference sequence).

The chain employs TRBV11-2 and TRBJ2-6, with D maybe TRBD2 (5 bases). CDR3 length equals 16 residues. V shed 3 bases and J shed 1 base, with 10 bases lying between them. Germline lookup yields CDR1 SGHAT and CDR2 FQNNGV. This chain's CDR3 is CASSFPGRSGANVLTF. DNA for the CDR3: TGTGCCAGCAGCTTTCCGGGAAGGTCTGGGGCCAACGTCCTGACTTTC.

V usage is TRBV12-3 or TRBV12-4 and J usage is TRBJ1-2, with no clear D. The length of the CDR3 is 13 residues. Trimming left V 7 bases short and J 9 bases short, with 18 bases between. The CDR3 nucleotides are TGTGCCAGCACCCCCTTTCGGTTTTCGAGCTACACCTTC. The encoded protein is CASTPFRFSSYTF.

Points on this clone: This may arise from a read error, as a much more abundant clone is one base away. V is TRBV5-6 and J is TRBJ2-1, with D possibly matching TRBD2 (7 bases). Germline lookup yields CDR1 SGHDT and CDR2 YYEEEE. This CDR3 is 17 amino acids long. CDR3 in amino acids: CARRQRRGRGLYNEQFF. In DNA form, the CDR3 reads TGTGCCCGCAGACAACGCCGGGGGCGGGGGCTATACAATGAGCAGTTCTTC.

The chain combines TRBV2 with TRBJ1-1; TRBD1 matches at 8 bases. V dropped 5 bases and J dropped 5; count of bases not matched to a gene: 4. Germline V gives CDR1 SNHLY, CDR2 FYNNEI. The CDR3 totals 13 residues. The CDR3 DNA reads TGTGCCAGCAGTCGACAGGGGTCGACTGAAGCTTTCTTT. Amino acid sequence: CASSRQGSTEAFF.

J is TRBJ1-4 and V is TRBV2; 8 bases match TRBD1. With V trimmed by 7 bases and J by 0 bases, 4 bases remained unmatched. Germline CDR1 is SNHLY and CDR2 is FYNNEI. The CDR3 contains 15 residues. CDR3 loop: CASIRGRSTNEKLFF. In DNA, the CDR3 is TGTGCCAGCATCAGGGGGCGATCAACTAATGAAAAACTGTTTTTT. Full variable domain (remainder filled in from reference TRBV2 and TRBJ1-4): EPEVTQTPSHQVTQMGQEVILRCVPISNHLYFYWYRQILGQKVEFLVSFYNNEISEKSEIFDDQFSVERPDGSNFTLKIRSTKLEDSAMYFCASIRGRSTNEKLFFGSGTQLSVL.

V is TRBV5-6 and J is TRBJ1-2; D perhaps matches TRBD1 (6 bases). This CDR3 has 13 amino acids. Per the germline V gene, CDR1 is SGHDT and CDR2 is YYEEEE. The V end was cut by 4 bases, the J end by 8 bases, with 15 bases between. The DNA for the CDR3 is TGTGCCAGCAGCGACAGGAGCCTCTTCGGCTACACCTTC. This translates into CASSDRSLFGYTF.

In DNA form, the CDR3 reads TGTGCCAGCAGCGCCGGAGAAACCTACAATGAGCAGTTCTTC. Translating gives CASSAGETYNEQFF. The chain employs TRBV9 and TRBJ2-1, with unresolved D. Trimming took 3 bases from V and 2 from J, leaving 9 bases between them. The germline V gene has CDR1 SGDLS and CDR2 YYNGEE. The CDR3 is 14 residues long.

This clone was picked up one time. The rearrangement uses TRBV5-5 and TRBJ2-1; a weak D match, TRBD2 (6 bases). V lost 3 bases, J lost 7 bases, and 11 bases lay in between. The CDR3 covers 13 residues. The germline CDR1 and CDR2 sequences are SGHKS and YYEKEE (reference sequence). CDR3 nucleotides: TGTGCCAGCAGCTATATACGGGAGAATGAGCAGTTCTTC. The encoded protein is CASSYIRENEQFF.

The CDR3 DNA follows: TGCGCCAGCAGCCAAGGGTCAGGGACTGAAGCTTTCTTT. It is translated as CASSQGSGTEAFF. The V and J genes are TRBV4-1 and TRBJ1-1, with a weak D call TRBD1 (5 bases). The length of the CDR3 is 13 residues. The V end was cut by 1 base, the J end by 5 bases, with 8 bases between. Per the germline V gene, CDR1 is MGHRA and CDR2 is YSYEKL.

Only one count was recorded for this clone. The chain is built from TRBV6-5 and TRBJ2-1; D remains unclear. The CDR3 is 12 residues long. Trimming removed 2 bases from V and 9 bases from J, with 8 bases in between. Germline V gene data show CDR1 as MNHEY and CDR2 as SVGAGI. Here the CDR3 reads CASSYTRGEQFF. Written as DNA, the CDR3 is TGTGCCAGCAGTTACACGCGAGGTGAGCAGTTCTTC.

The rearrangement uses TRBV9 and TRBJ1-6; TRBD1 might be the D (6 bases). The CDR3 is 16 amino acids. Between the trimmed V and J ends, which lost 3 bases and 6 bases, there was a span of 16 bases. Germline loops: CDR1 SGDLS, CDR2 YYNGEE. DNA for the CDR3: TGTGCCAGCAGCGCCTTCAGGGGCCGTTCTAATTCACCCCTCCACTTT. Translating it yields CASSAFRGRSNSPLHF.

V gene TRBV7-9 combines with J gene TRBJ2-7; 10 nucleotides line up with TRBD2. Trimming took 7 bases from V and 7 from J; bases not matched to a gene: 10. CDR1 and CDR2 from the germline V gene are SEHNR and FQNEAQ (reference sequence). The CDR3 totals 14 residues. The CDR3 reads CASKDTSGAGEQYF. The CDR3 coding sequence is TGTGCCAGCAAGGATACTAGCGGGGCCGGGGAGCAGTACTTC.

The V call is TRBV3-1 (or the pseudogene TRBV3-2), the J call TRBJ2-7; 13 bases are shared with TRBD2. The germline V gene has CDR1 LGHDT and CDR2 YNNKEL (reference sequence). Trimming cost V 3 bases and J 2 bases; bases outside gene matches: 16. The length of the CDR3 is 20 residues. This chain's CDR3 is CASSHLNPGLAGVRPYEQYF. For the CDR3, the DNA is TGTGCCAGCAGCCACTTGAACCCAGGACTAGCGGGAGTACGCCCCTACGAGCAGTACTTC.

As to this clone: Compared with germline, one end of the junction differs, possibly owing to a read error. The chain recombines TRBV7-7 with TRBJ1-4; 10 positions agree with TRBD1. Germline V gives CDR1 SSHAT, CDR2 FNYEAQ (reference sequence). CDR3 length: 19 residues. The chain's CDR3 is CASSLGGGPGQGKNEKLFF. DNA for the CDR3: TGTGCTAGCAGCTTAGGAGGGGGTCCGGGACAGGGGAAGAATGAAAAACTGTTTTTT.

The V gene is TRBV6-1, the J gene TRBJ1-2; 7 bases fit TRBD1. The CDR3 runs 13 residues. CDR1 is MNHNS and CDR2 is SASEGT in the germline V gene. Germline trimming cut 1 base from V and 11 bases from J; bases unmatched to any gene: 7. Written as DNA, the CDR3 is TGTGCCAGCAGTGAAGGGGACAGCTCAGGATACACCTTC. Its protein is CASSEGDSSGYTF.

The chain is built from TRBV6-5 and TRBJ1-2; D remains unclear. From germline, CDR1 is MNHEY and CDR2 SVGAGI. V dropped 2 bases and J dropped 0 bases, with 4 bases sitting between them. The CDR3 spans 13 residues. CDR3 bases: TGTGCCAGCAGTTACAGCCCTAACTATGGCTACACCTTC. Residues: CASSYSPNYGYTF.

The V gene is TRBV29-1, the J gene TRBJ2-7; the D gene is possibly TRBD1 (5 bases). Deletions cut 3 bases from V and 6 bases from J, with 15 bases between. CDR1 SQVTM and CDR2 ANQGSEA come from the germline V gene. The CDR3 has 13 amino acids. As DNA, the CDR3 is TGCAGCGTTGATACGCAGGGTATGGGCGAGCAGTACTTC. Translating it yields CSVDTQGMGEQYF.

V and J are TRBV28 and TRBJ2-7, with D possibly being TRBD2 (5 bases). V was cut by 6 bases and J by 5 bases, with 14 bases left in between. CDR3 length equals 13 residues. Germline CDR1 and CDR2: MDHEN and SYDVKM. CDR3: CASRPDGVHEQYF. Here the CDR3 DNA reads TGTGCCAGCAGACCGGACGGGGTCCACGAGCAGTACTTC. The whole variable domain, filled in from reference TRBV28 and TRBJ2-7, reads DVKVTQSSRYLVKRTGEKVFLECVQDMDHENMFWYRQDPGLGLRLIYFSYDVKMKEKGDIPEGYSVSREKKERFSLILESASTNQTSMYLCASRPDGVHEQYFGPGTRLTVT.

This clone was found a few times. This chain's CDR3 is CASSRTSELYEQYF. Here the CDR3 DNA reads TGTGCCAGTAGCCGGACTAGCGAGCTCTACGAGCAGTACTTC. The rearrangement joins TRBV19 to TRBJ2-7; 9 bases match TRBD2. Trimming took 6 bases from V and 3 from J; bases not matched to a gene: 6. The CDR3 is 14 residues long. The germline gives CDR1 LNHDA, CDR2 SQIVND (reference sequence).

The chain combines TRBV13 with TRBJ2-1; 10 nucleotides agree with TRBD2. The CDR3 extends over 17 amino acids. The trim removed 4 bases at V and 0 bases at J, leaving 6 bases unmatched. CDR1 and CDR2 (germline): PRHDT, FYEKMQ (reference sequence). CDR3 DNA sequence: TGTGCCAGCAGCTACGGACTAGCGGCCAGCTCCTACAATGAGCAGTTCTTC. Residues: CASSYGLAASSYNEQFF.

This chain links TRBV27 with TRBJ2-7; D is unclear. V gave up 3 bases and J gave up 3 bases, with 9 bases separating them. There are 13 residues in the CDR3. Germline V gene sequence: CDR1 MNHEY, CDR2 SMNVEV (reference sequence). CDR3 sequence: CASSLIQDYEQYF. CDR3 DNA: TGTGCCAGCAGTTTGATCCAGGACTACGAGCAGTACTTC.

This rearrangement joins TRBV2 to TRBJ1-4; D is ambiguous. The CDR3 extends over 11 amino acids. The germline V gene has CDR1 SNHLY and CDR2 FYNNEI. Trimming stripped 6 bases from V and 16 bases from J, with 15 bases between. CDR3: CASRTTQAQFF. The CDR3 DNA follows: TGTGCCAGCAGAACGACGCAGGCCCAGTTTTTT. Supplemented by reference TRBV2 and TRBJ1-4, the full variable domain reads EPEVTQTPSHQVTQMGQEVILRCVPISNHLYFYWYRQILGQKVEFLVSFYNNEISEKSEIFDDQFSVERPDGSNFTLKIRSTKLEDSAMYFCASRTTQAQFFGSGTQLSVL.

CDR3 protein: CASSPKVRGYTEAFF. CDR3 DNA sequence: TGTGCCAGTAGCCCTAAGGTCCGGGGATACACTGAAGCTTTCTTT. The V gene is TRBV19, the J gene TRBJ1-1; D remains unclear. Germline lookup yields CDR1 LNHDA and CDR2 SQIVND (reference sequence). The CDR3 runs 15 residues. The V gene lost 6 bases and the J gene lost 3 bases, with 17 bases spanning the gap.

V usage is TRBV7-8 and J usage is TRBJ2-1, with TRBD2 matching 8 bases. Germline V gives CDR1 SGHVS, CDR2 FQNEAQ. The CDR3 loop spans 16 amino acids. V dropped 0 bases and J dropped 10; count of bases not matched to a gene: 11. CDR3 bases: TGTGCCAGCAGCTTAGCGTCCGGGACTGGCGGGGGGGAGCAGTTCTTC. Its protein is CASSLASGTGGGEQFF.

The chain couples TRBV5-1 to TRBJ2-7, with TRBD2 as a possible D gene (6 bases). Trimming left V 3 bases short and J 6 bases short, with 16 bases between. Germline V lookup: CDR1 SGHRS, CDR2 YFSETQ. CDR3 length equals 14 residues. This chain's CDR3 is CASSSSGTLGEQYF. The CDR3 coding sequence is TGCGCCAGCAGCTCTTCCGGGACTTTGGGCGAGCAGTACTTC.